This TCR beta chain was documented in a study of metastatic and nonmetastatic thyroid tumors. Study overall: Malignant thyroid and benign thyroid patients provided blood and tumor or nodule tissue whose repertoires were compared.

None of the patients had undergone any treatment ahead of thyroid surgery. This CDR3 spans 14 amino acids. Germline V gene lookup returns CDR1 SGHTS and CDR2 YDEGEE. Trimming removed 2 bases from V and 4 bases from J, with 9 bases in between. In the original analysis: Clinicopathological groups of papillary thyroid cancer showed CDR3 differences that were used to build a distant-metastasis classifier. TCRdb re-called clones from the PCR reads using MiXCR. None of the V and J calls come from the authors' own analysis; TCRdb made them. The repertoire consists of roughly 30,000 clones, with roughly a fifth occurring once and the leading ten covering 8%.

The rearrangement joins TRBV5-8 to TRBJ1-4; unclear D gene. What was sequenced was blood. The clonotype originates from a female donor with papillary thyroid cancer or a benign thyroid nodule (not recorded which). Some clones in this sample may be carry-over from other donors' samples. The DNA for the CDR3 is TGTGCCAGCAGCTTAGGACCGTATAATGAAAAACTGTTTTTT. It is translated as CASSLGPYNEKLFF.